These 14 T cell receptor beta chains share one sample of origin, sequenced in a study of T cell changes during pregnancy in multiple sclerosis. The table came from immunoSEQ multiplex PCR; TCRdb's copy has only in-frame clones and leaves some out. Of approximately 99,000 clones in the sample, about 93% were seen once. The sample consisted of peripheral blood, taken after pregnancy. These receptors were collected from a female donor with multiple sclerosis, enrolled in a pregnancy study.

This clone has only one observation. V gene TRBV5-5 combines with J gene TRBJ1-3; D is possibly TRBD1 (5 bases). In germline, CDR1 is SGHKS, CDR2 YYEKEE (reference sequence). The CDR3 is made up of 13 amino acids. V shed 4 bases and J shed 4 bases, with 9 bases lying between them. The CDR3: CASSTPGGNTIYF. The CDR3 nucleotides are TGTGCCAGCAGCACTCCAGGGGGAAACACCATATATTTT.

The CDR3 region is CASSLGVVGGLAGQETQYF. CDR3 sequence (DNA): TGCGCCAGCAGCTTGGGAGTGGTCGGTGGGCTAGCGGGACAAGAGACCCAGTACTTC. The gene calls are TRBV5-1 and TRBJ2-5; 9 positions agree with TRBD2. V shed 0 bases and J 2 bases; nucleotides not matched to a gene: 14. The length of the CDR3 is 19 residues. Germline CDR1 reads SGHRS; CDR2 reads YFSETQ.

This chain links TRBV6-5 with TRBJ2-2, with D uncertain. Trimming cost V 5 bases and J 6 bases, with 7 bases left between them. The V gene's germline CDR1 is MNHEY and CDR2 SVGAGI. This CDR3 spans 12 amino acids. This CDR3 is CASSLSSGELFF. In nucleotides, the CDR3 is TGTGCCAGCAGTCTTTCGTCCGGGGAGCTGTTTTTT.

This chain joins TRBV6-1 and TRBJ1-2; 11 bases map to TRBD1. Germline loops: CDR1 MNHNS, CDR2 SASEGT. The CDR3 loop spans 14 amino acids. With 5 bases clipped from V and 5 bases from J, the junction kept 4 bases outside the gene matches. The CDR3 region has the DNA TGTGCCAGCAGTTCCGGGACAGGGGGATATGGCTACACCTTC. It specifies CASSSGTGGYGYTF.

The CDR3 bases are TGTGCCAGCAGCGGCATGGGCAGGCGGAACACTGAAGCTTTCTTT. Its translation: CASSGMGRRNTEAFF. The chain recombines TRBV5-6 with TRBJ1-1; D is undetermined. This CDR3 is built from 15 residues. Trimming took 4 bases from V and 1 from J, leaving 14 bases between them. CDR1 is SGHDT, CDR2 YYEEEE, per germline.

The genes are TRBV5-5 and TRBJ2-2, with D possibly being TRBD1 (6 bases). The CDR3 has 15 residues. Germline CDR1 is SGHKS and CDR2 is YYEKEE (reference sequence). Trimming left V 3 bases short and J 0 bases short, with 9 bases between. DNA for the CDR3: TGTGCCAGCAGCTCCGGGACATCGAACACCGGGGAGCTGTTTTTT. Translated: CASSSGTSNTGELFF. Full variable domain (rest looked up from reference TRBV5-5 and TRBJ2-2): DAGVTQSPTHLIKTRGQQVTLRCSPISGHKSVSWYQQVLGQGPQFIFQYYEKEERGRGNFPDRFSARQFPNYSSELNVNALLLGDSALYLCASSSGTSNTGELFFGEGSRLTVL.

The chain has TRBV27 and TRBJ2-1; 10 bases fit TRBD2. The CDR3 runs to 15 residues. The V gene end was trimmed by 6 bases and the J gene end by 3 bases; junction bases not matched to a gene: 5. Germline V gene sequence: CDR1 MNHEY, CDR2 SMNVEV (reference sequence). CDR3 DNA sequence: TGTGCCAGCAGAAATAGCGGGGGGATCTACAATGAGCAGTTCTTC. This sequence encodes CASRNSGGIYNEQFF.

The CDR3 region has the DNA TGTGCCAGCAGTTTTTGGACAGACGAGCAGTACTTC. It yields the protein CASSFWTDEQYF. The chain carries TRBV2 and TRBJ2-7; TRBD1 is a possible D gene (6 bases). Germline V gives CDR1 SNHLY, CDR2 FYNNEI. With 5 bases removed from V and 5 bases from J, the gap between germline ends came to 10 bases. This CDR3 comprises 12 residues.

This chain joins TRBV19 and TRBJ2-3; 7 positions match TRBD1. Germline CDR1 LNHDA, CDR2 SQIVND (reference sequence). The CDR3 contains 14 residues. V shed 7 bases and J 5 bases; nucleotides not matched to a gene: 9. The CDR3 region is CASTSTGLIDTQYF. As DNA, the CDR3 is TGTGCCAGTACCTCGACAGGGCTCATAGATACGCAGTATTTT.

This chain connects TRBV7-9 to TRBJ2-7; tentatively, D is TRBD2 (5 bases). V shed 1 base and J shed 5 bases, with 18 bases lying between them. The CDR3 runs to 16 residues. Germline-derived CDR1 and CDR2 are SEHNR and FQNEAQ (reference sequence). The CDR3 nucleotides are TGTGCCAGCAGCTTAGTGGCGGGTTTACACCACCACGAGCAGTACTTC. Translating gives CASSLVAGLHHHEQYF.

V gene TRBV6-5 combines with J gene TRBJ1-1; the D is unclear. The CDR3 spans 11 residues. Per the germline V gene, CDR1 is MNHEY and CDR2 is SVGAGI. V lost 2 bases to trimming and J lost 8 bases, with 6 bases between them. CDR3 residues: CASSYGQEAFF. In DNA, the CDR3 is TGTGCCAGCAGTTACGGCCAGGAAGCTTTCTTT.

The rearrangement uses TRBV5-1 and TRBJ2-1; TRBD1 agrees at 8 bases. CDR1 is SGHRS and CDR2 is YFSETQ in the germline V gene. The CDR3 is 16 amino acids. J lost 1 base, V lost 0 bases, and 3 bases had no gene match. The CDR3 DNA reads as TGCGCCAGCAGCTTGGCAGGGGGCCTGTCCTACAATGAGCAGTTCTTC. Encoded protein: CASSLAGGLSYNEQFF.

CDR3 coding DNA: TGCGCCAGCAGACCCGAGACAGGGGTTGTCTACGAGCAGTACTTC. This translates into CASRPETGVVYEQYF. This rearrangement joins TRBV5-1 to TRBJ2-7, with 8 nucleotides matching TRBD1. J lost 3 bases, V lost 5 bases, and 10 bases had no gene match. Per the germline V gene, CDR1 is SGHRS and CDR2 is YFSETQ. The length of the CDR3 is 15 residues.

The gene calls are TRBV7-9 and TRBJ1-2; 8 positions match TRBD1. Per germline, CDR1 SEHNR and CDR2 FQNEAQ (reference sequence). The CDR3 is 17 amino acids. Trimming took 0 bases from V and 3 from J; bases not matched to a gene: 9. In nucleotides, the CDR3 is TGTGCCAGCAGCTTAGCGGGAGCAGGGGGCGCAGACTATGGCTACACCTTC. The encoded protein is CASSLAGAGGADYGYTF. Full variable domain (outside the CDR3, taken from reference TRBV7-9 and TRBJ1-2): DTGVSQNPRHKITKRGQNVTFRCDPISEHNRLYWYRQTLGQGPEFLTYFQNEAQLEKSRLLSDRFSAERPKGSFSTLEIQRTEQGDSAMYLCASSLAGAGGADYGYTFGSGTRLTVV.